One sample yielded the 16 T cell receptor beta chains listed below, sequenced in a study of glioma-infiltrating T cells. The iRepertoire nested amplicon-rescue multiplex PCR amplified TCR alpha and beta CDR3s from RNA. TCRdb independently ran MiXCR on the multiplex PCR reads; one entry per CDR3 protein. In the table there are a few hundred thousand distinct CDR3 sequences, roughly two fifths of which are singletons. Sequences were obtained from glioma tissue, nonneoplastic brain tissue, or PBMCs (not recorded which). The receptors stem from a human donor with low-grade glioma or glioblastoma, undergoing nonglioma brain surgery, or in good health (not recorded which).

Comments on this clonotype: Just one base apart from a much larger clone, this may be a read error. The chain recombines TRBV6-5 with TRBJ2-1, with D unresolved. This CDR3 is 16 amino acids long. Germline loops: CDR1 MNHEY, CDR2 SVGAGI. V lost 2 bases and J 3 bases, leaving 14 bases between the germline ends. In DNA form, the CDR3 reads TGTGCCAGCAGTTACCGTCCCCCCGGAGTCTACAATGAGCAGTTCTTC. Its protein product is CASSYRPPGVYNEQFF.

A word on this clonotype: Its ends do not fully match the called genes, so a read error is possible. The rearrangement uses TRBV7-2 and TRBJ2-3; D not resolved. The CDR3 sequence is 14 residues long. Germline loops: CDR1 SGHTA, CDR2 FQGNSA. The DNA of the CDR3 is TGTGCCAGCAGCTCCCGACGGCACACAGATACGAAGTATTTT. Translation gives CASSSRRHTDTKYF.

A word on this clonotype: A much more abundant neighbour one base away suggests this may be a read error. This rearrangement joins TRBV7-2 to TRBJ2-3, with D unclear. CDR3 length equals 14 residues. Trimming left V 5 bases short and J 6 bases short, with 15 bases between. Germline lookup yields CDR1 SGHTA and CDR2 FQGNSA. The DNA of the CDR3 is TGTGCCAGCAGCCCAGAAGCCCCCGCGGATACGCAGTATTTT. This encodes CASSPEAPADTQYF.

Of note for this clonotype: A clone one base away is much larger, so this may be a read error. A read error is likely, as this CDR3 ends without the conserved phenylalanine or tryptophan. The chain links TRBV6-1 to TRBJ2-6; 10 bases line up with TRBD2. CDR1 is MNHNS, CDR2 SASEGT, per germline. The CDR3 sequence is 17 residues long. J was trimmed by 3 bases and V by 2 bases; bases with no gene match: 4. The CDR3 spells CASSELAGVGGANVLTI. The DNA of the CDR3 is TGTGCCAGCAGTGAACTAGCGGGAGTAGGTGGGGCCAACGTCCTGACTATC.

As to this clonotype: Being one base from a much bigger clone, this may be a read error. The chain links TRBV27 to TRBJ2-1; D call uncertain. Trimming took 5 bases from V and 8 from J, leaving 10 bases between them. The CDR3 runs 12 residues. Per the germline V gene, CDR1 is MNHEY and CDR2 is SMNVEV (reference sequence). The CDR3 protein is CASSRYSDEQFF. Written as DNA, the CDR3 is TGTGCCAGCAGTCGGTACTCGGATGAGCAGTTCTTC.

Worth noting for this clonotype: A much larger clone is a single base away; this may be a read error. The chain has TRBV7-6 and TRBJ1-5; D gene ambiguous. Germline lookup yields CDR1 SGHVS and CDR2 FNYEAQ. The CDR3 is made up of 14 amino acids. Between the trimmed V and J ends, which lost 5 bases and 0 bases, there was a span of 8 bases. CDR3 in amino acids: CASSPTFSNQPQHF. The CDR3 DNA sequence: TGTGCCAGCAGCCCAACATTTAGCAATCAGCCCCAGCATTTT.

On this clonotype: An end of the junction differs from the germline gene, which may be a read error. The V call is TRBV6-2 or TRBV6-3, the J call TRBJ1-1; no definite D call. Germline lookup yields CDR1 MNHEY and CDR2 SVGEGT. This CDR3 is built from 13 residues. The CDR3: CASSWSDTSEALF. The DNA for the CDR3 is TGTGCCAGCAGTTGGTCTGACACGTCCGAAGCTCTCTTT.

V is TRBV28 and J is TRBJ1-2, with a weak D call TRBD1 (5 bases). Trimming removed 4 bases from V and 2 bases from J, with 20 bases in between. Germline V CDR1 and CDR2: MDHEN, SYDVKM. This CDR3 spans 17 amino acids. This CDR3 is CASSSPGARGGNYGYTF. The DNA of the CDR3 is TGTGCCAGCAGTTCCCCCGGGGCCCGGGGCGGCAACTATGGCTACACCTTC.

The chain joins TRBV12-3 or TRBV12-4 to TRBJ2-2; D gene uncertain. Deletions cut 6 bases from V and 8 bases from J, with 7 bases between. The CDR3 spans 11 residues. The chain's CDR3 is CASSETGELFF. The CDR3 region has the DNA TGTGCCAGCAGCGAGACAGGGGAGCTGTTTTTT.

This rearrangement joins TRBV20-1 to TRBJ1-2; D gene unclear. Germline CDR1 reads DFQATT; CDR2 reads SNEGSKA (reference sequence). This CDR3 comprises 13 residues. Trimming stripped 3 bases from V and 0 bases from J, with 8 bases between. The CDR3 DNA reads TGCAGTGCTAGGCCCGGCACTAACTATGGCTACACCTTC. It encodes CSARPGTNYGYTF.

V is TRBV20-1 and J is TRBJ2-7, with 9 bases aligning to TRBD1. V lost 3 bases, J lost 2 bases, and 5 bases stayed unmatched. Germline values: CDR1 DFQATT, CDR2 SNEGSKA (reference sequence). CDR3 length: 14 amino acids. CDR3 region: CSARWGQGTYEQYF. The CDR3 nucleotides are TGCAGTGCTAGGTGGGGACAGGGCACCTACGAGCAGTACTTC.

The chain uses TRBV7-9 and TRBJ2-7; 15 nucleotides align to TRBD2. The tail of the sequence fits TRBJ2-1 better, so the J call may be wrong. Germline CDR1 reads SEHNR; CDR2 reads FQNEAQ (reference sequence). The CDR3 is 14 residues long. In DNA, the CDR3 is TGTGCCAGCAGCTCGGGACTAGCGGGAGGTCTGCAGTTCTTC. Encoded protein: CASSSGLAGGLQFF.

Notes on this clonotype: This may be a read error, as it is one base from a much larger clone. CDR3 protein: CATSRAGGDVYTF. CDR3 bases: TGTGCCACCAGCAGAGCGGGCGGAGATGTCTACACCTTC. The chain links TRBV15 to TRBJ1-2; D gene uncertain. Trimming took off 1 base at V and 10 bases at J, with 13 bases between the two ends. The CDR3 length is 13 residues. Germline V gives CDR1 LNHNV, CDR2 YYDKDF (reference sequence). Full variable domain (rest looked up from reference TRBV15 and TRBJ1-2): DAMVIQNPRYQVTQFGKPVTLSCSQTLNHNVMYWYQQKSSQAPKLLFHYYDKDFNNEADTPDNFQSRRPNTSFCFLDIRSPGLGDTAMYLCATSRAGGDVYTFGSGTRLTVV.

Comments on this clonotype: This sequence may be a read error, since a much larger clone differs from it by one base. V usage is TRBV20-1 and J usage is TRBJ1-1, with TRBD1 matching over 9 bases. Germline assignment: CDR1 DFQATT and CDR2 SNEGSKA (reference sequence). The length of the CDR3 is 11 residues. In nucleotides, the CDR3 is TGCAGTGCTAGAGGACAGGGGGTAGCTCTCTTT. Translating it yields CSARGQGVALF.

This clonotype was seen ten or more times. DNA for the CDR3: TGTGCCAGCAGTTTTATAACAGCTTACGAGCAGTACTTC. Protein sequence: CASSFITAYEQYF. The chain joins TRBV28 to TRBJ2-7; D unclear. V gave up 3 bases and J gave up 4 bases, with 10 bases separating them. CDR1 and CDR2 from the germline V gene are MDHEN and SYDVKM. This CDR3 comprises 13 residues. Using reference TRBV28 and TRBJ2-7 for the parts outside the CDR3, the full variable domain is DVKVTQSSRYLVKRTGEKVFLECVQDMDHENMFWYRQDPGLGLRLIYFSYDVKMKEKGDIPEGYSVSREKKERFSLILESASTNQTSMYLCASSFITAYEQYFGPGTRLTVT.

This clonotype was seen repeatedly, ten times or more. This rearrangement joins TRBV6-2 or TRBV6-3 to TRBJ2-1; D is tentatively TRBD1 or TRBD2 (5 bases each). The V and J ends lost 4 bases and 2 bases respectively, with 12 bases between them. Germline lookup yields CDR1 MNHEY and CDR2 SVGEGT. This CDR3 spans 15 amino acids. The CDR3 region has the DNA TGTGCCAGCAGTTGGACCGGGACGCCCTACAATGAGCAGTTCTTC. This gives the protein CASSWTGTPYNEQFF.